A single T cell receptor (beta chain) is shown here with its context. V was pared by 3 bases and J by 0 bases, with 3 bases of the junction left unmatched. Germline V gives CDR1 DFQATT, CDR2 SNEGSKA (reference sequence). The CDR3 is made up of 15 amino acids. The data belong to a study of blood T cell repertoires in COVID-19. Study-level background: From the United States, Italy and Spain came samples of acute and convalescent COVID-19. The cDNA or gDNA used as material had been derived from T cells, B-cell-depleted T cells, or PBMCs.

Enrolled during active infection, Seattle patients were then followed longitudinally. How the authors handled the data: Amplification from reference gene primers served as the basis for estimated nucleated cell counts. Sequencing was performed with immunoSEQ multiplex PCR; in TCRdb, only in-frame clones are kept and a portion is missing. That table supplies the V and J calls and clone size; D and trimming were determined from the DNA. The sample carries 250,000 to 300,000 clones, approximately 86% recorded once. The rearrangement links TRBV20-1 to TRBJ2-2, with 8 bases identical to TRBD1. The receptor's source is a woman aged 55-69 years with COVID-19, enrolled during active disease. The specimen was peripheral blood. The CDR3 DNA reads TGCAGTGCTAGTCGGACAGGGTCGAACACCGGGGAGCTGTTTTTT. Protein product: CSASRTGSNTGELFF.